Below are 18 T cell receptor beta chains sequenced from a single sample in a study of shared clonotypes between healthy human individuals. Assay: immunoSEQ multiplex PCR; the TCRdb copy retains only in-frame clones and omits some. The repertoire has 800,000 to 1,200,000 clones, approximately 80% of them found once; the top ten carry more than 0.5%. The sample taken for sequencing was memory CD4+ T cells from PBMCs. Specified subset: CD45RA-negative fraction. The source is a man younger than 35 in good health. Some clones in this sample may be carry-over from other donors' samples.

This chain connects TRBV27 to TRBJ2-1, with TRBD2 matching 12 bases. This CDR3 is 16 amino acids long. J was trimmed by 9 bases and V by 2 bases; bases with no gene match: 8. Germline V gives CDR1 MNHEY, CDR2 SMNVEV (reference sequence). CDR3 DNA: TGTGCCAGCAGTTTACGCGGACTAGCGGGAAAGGGTGAGCAGTTCTTC. Amino acids: CASSLRGLAGKGEQFF.

The gene calls are TRBV19 and TRBJ2-1; maybe TRBD1 (6 bases). The CDR3 is made up of 16 amino acids. CDR1 LNHDA and CDR2 SQIVND come from the germline V gene (reference sequence). Trimming shortened V by 5 bases and J by 0 bases, and 14 bases separated the two germline ends. Here the CDR3 DNA reads TGTGCCAGTAGTTCAAGGACAGCAAGCTCCTACAATGAGCAGTTCTTC. It encodes CASSSRTASSYNEQFF.

V and J are TRBV7-9 and TRBJ2-3, with 7 bases identical to TRBD2. From germline, CDR1 is SEHNR and CDR2 FQNEAQ (reference sequence). The ends lost 1 base at V and 1 base at J; junction bases unmatched: 2. This CDR3 contains 15 residues. The CDR3 DNA sequence: TGTGCCAGCAGCTTAGATCGGGAGGGCACAGATACGCAGTATTTT. Residues: CASSLDREGTDTQYF.

The V and J genes are TRBV29-1 and TRBJ1-4; D is uncertain. The CDR3 is 13 residues long. Trimming left V 4 bases short and J 7 bases short, with 13 bases between. Germline V lookup: CDR1 SQVTM, CDR2 ANQGSEA. DNA of the CDR3: TGCAGCGTTGGCAGGAGTCGATCTGAAAAACTGTTTTTT. Translated: CSVGRSRSEKLFF. Full variable domain (outside the CDR3, taken from reference TRBV29-1 and TRBJ1-4): SAVISQKPSRDICQRGTSLTIQCQVDSQVTMMFWYRQQPGQSLTLIATANQGSEATYESGFVIDKFPISRPNLTFSTLTVSNMSPEDSSIYLCSVGRSRSEKLFFGSGTQLSVL.

This rearrangement joins TRBV5-8 to TRBJ1-4, with 7 bases matching TRBD1. Germline values: CDR1 SGHTS, CDR2 YDEGEE. The CDR3 contains 14 residues. V lost 2 bases to trimming and J lost 6 bases; unmatched junction nucleotides: 4. The CDR3 is CASSFGGGYEKLFF. The CDR3 DNA reads TGTGCCAGCAGCTTCGGAGGGGGCTATGAAAAACTGTTTTTT.

This clone was seen just once. The chain is built from TRBV18 and TRBJ2-4; 8 bases are shared with TRBD1. Germline CDR1 KGHSH, CDR2 LQKENI. The CDR3 consists of 17 residues. The trim removed 3 bases at V and 0 bases at J, leaving 7 bases unmatched. CDR3 coding DNA: TGTGCCAGCTCACCGTGGGGACAGGAGATAGCCAAAAACATTCAGTACTTC. Translation gives CASSPWGQEIAKNIQYF.

The chain carries TRBV12-5 and TRBJ1-2, with D possibly TRBD1 on 5 matching bases. Germline lookup yields CDR1 LGHNT and CDR2 FRNRAP. Trimming removed 7 bases from V and 4 bases from J, with 13 bases in between. The CDR3 spans 13 residues. CDR3 protein: CASATGGLYGYTF. Here the CDR3 DNA reads TGTGCTAGTGCCACAGGCGGACTCTATGGCTACACCTTC.

CDR3 sequence reads: CASSHAGSGTSAYEQYF. DNA for the CDR3: TGTGCCAGCAGCCATGCGGGATCCGGGACTAGTGCGTACGAGCAGTACTTC. V and J are TRBV4-2 and TRBJ2-7; 8 positions match TRBD2. The CDR3 contains 17 residues. The germline CDR1 and CDR2 sequences are LGHNA and YNFKEQ. V dropped 3 bases and J dropped 4; count of bases not matched to a gene: 14.

V gene TRBV29-1 combines with J gene TRBJ1-2, with D maybe TRBD1 (6 bases). Trimming left V 7 bases short and J 0 bases short, with 9 bases between. Germline lookup yields CDR1 SQVTM and CDR2 ANQGSEA. This CDR3 spans 12 amino acids. This chain's CDR3 is CSAGDTNYGYTF. Here the CDR3 DNA reads TGCAGCGCGGGGGACACTAACTATGGCTACACCTTC. The whole variable domain, filled in from reference TRBV29-1 and TRBJ1-2, reads SAVISQKPSRDICQRGTSLTIQCQVDSQVTMMFWYRQQPGQSLTLIATANQGSEATYESGFVIDKFPISRPNLTFSTLTVSNMSPEDSSIYLCSAGDTNYGYTFGSGTRLTVV.

V gene TRBV2 combines with J gene TRBJ2-3, with 7 nucleotides matching TRBD2. The germline V gene has CDR1 SNHLY and CDR2 FYNNEI. The trim removed 5 bases at V and 7 bases at J, leaving 12 bases unmatched. The CDR3 contains 15 residues. CDR3 protein: CASSQQAGKEYTQYF. The CDR3 DNA follows: TGTGCCAGCAGTCAGCAAGCGGGAAAGGAATATACGCAGTATTTT.

The chain recombines TRBV27 with TRBJ2-7; D remains unclear. The CDR3 extends over 15 amino acids. Germline V gene lookup returns CDR1 MNHEY and CDR2 SMNVEV (reference sequence). The V end was cut by 5 bases, the J end by 0 bases, with 14 bases between. CDR3 in DNA: TGTGCCAGCAGTATCAGGTCCGACGGCTCCTACGAGCAGTACTTC. The encoded protein is CASSIRSDGSYEQYF.

V usage is TRBV7-2 and J usage is TRBJ1-3, with D uncertain. The CDR3 is made up of 15 amino acids. The V end lost 1 base, the J end lost 0 bases, and 7 bases lay between the germline ends. From germline, CDR1 is SGHTA and CDR2 FQGNSA. In DNA, the CDR3 is TGTGCCAGCAGCTTAGGTCCCGGCTCTGGAAACACCATATATTTT. This encodes CASSLGPGSGNTIYF.

This chain joins TRBV7-2 and TRBJ2-2, with a possible D match to TRBD2 (5 bases). V was trimmed by 4 bases and J by 6 bases, leaving 9 bases between them. This CDR3 spans 13 amino acids. Germline V CDR1 and CDR2: SGHTA, FQGNSA. The CDR3 here is CASSWTPAGELFF. In DNA, the CDR3 is TGTGCCAGCAGCTGGACTCCCGCCGGGGAGCTGTTTTTT.

The chain uses TRBV6-6 and TRBJ2-1; D gene ambiguous. Trimming took off 6 bases at V and 0 bases at J, with 12 bases between the two ends. The germline V gene encodes CDR1 MNHNY and CDR2 SVGAGI (reference sequence). This CDR3 is built from 15 residues. The CDR3 bases are TGTGCCAGCAGCAGGATGGCTGCCTCCTACAATGAGCAGTTCTTC. Its protein product is CASSRMAASYNEQFF.

V is TRBV19 and J is TRBJ1-2; D ambiguous. The CDR3 contains 14 residues. The germline V and J ends were trimmed by 1 base and 2 bases, with 8 bases remaining between them. Germline V gene data show CDR1 as LNHDA and CDR2 as SQIVND (reference sequence). CDR3 coding DNA: TGTGCCAGTAGTATAGGCGGATACAACTATGGCTACACCTTC. Amino acid sequence: CASSIGGYNYGYTF.

Only a few counts were recorded for this clone. The gene calls are TRBV2 and TRBJ2-7; 10 bases are a match to TRBD1. Trimming removed 11 bases from V and 5 bases from J; junction bases left unmatched: 9. Germline values: CDR1 SNHLY, CDR2 FYNNEI. The CDR3 length is 13 residues. The CDR3 here is CAAGPDRGDEQYF. The CDR3, as DNA: TGTGCCGCCGGTCCGGACAGGGGGGACGAGCAGTACTTC. Together with reference TRBV2 and TRBJ2-7, the CDR3 gives the full variable domain: EPEVTQTPSHQVTQMGQEVILRCVPISNHLYFYWYRQILGQKVEFLVSFYNNEISEKSEIFDDQFSVERPDGSNFTLKIRSTKLEDSAMYFCAAGPDRGDEQYFGPGTRLTVT.

This clone was seen more than once but under ten times. This sequence joins TRBV7-9 and TRBJ1-1; no reliable D call. The CDR3 extends over 13 amino acids. V was trimmed by 2 bases and J by 5 bases, leaving 9 bases between them. The V gene's germline CDR1 is SEHNR and CDR2 FQNEAQ (reference sequence). The CDR3 is CASSLIGPTEAFF. The CDR3 DNA reads TGTGCCAGCAGCTTAATCGGCCCGACTGAAGCTTTCTTT.

Remarks on this clone: This sample also contains other DNA sequences that code for the same CDR3. The chain joins TRBV6-1 to TRBJ2-7; D is uncertain. The CDR3 loop spans 15 amino acids. Per germline, CDR1 MNHNS and CDR2 SASEGT. The V end lost 3 bases, the J end lost 4 bases, and 16 bases lay between the germline ends. The CDR3: CASSEGGTDVYEQYF. The CDR3 region has the DNA TGTGCCAGCAGTGAGGGCGGTACGGATGTTTACGAGCAGTACTTC.